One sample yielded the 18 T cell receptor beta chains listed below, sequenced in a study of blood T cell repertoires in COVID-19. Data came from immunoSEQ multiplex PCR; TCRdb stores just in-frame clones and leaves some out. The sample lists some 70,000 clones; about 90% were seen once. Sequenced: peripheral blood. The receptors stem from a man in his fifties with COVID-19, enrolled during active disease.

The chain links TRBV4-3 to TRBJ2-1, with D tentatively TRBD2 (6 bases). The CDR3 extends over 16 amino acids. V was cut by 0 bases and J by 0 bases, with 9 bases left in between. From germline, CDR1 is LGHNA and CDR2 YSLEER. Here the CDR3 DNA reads TGCGCCAGCAGCCAAGACAGGCGGGGCTCCTACAATGAGCAGTTCTTC. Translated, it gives CASSQDRRGSYNEQFF.

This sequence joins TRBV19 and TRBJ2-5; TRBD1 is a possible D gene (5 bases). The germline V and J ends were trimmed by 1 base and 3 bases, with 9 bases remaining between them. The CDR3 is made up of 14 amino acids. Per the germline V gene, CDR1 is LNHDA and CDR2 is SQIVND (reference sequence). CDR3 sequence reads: CASSIVDKKETQYF. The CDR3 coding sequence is TGTGCCAGTAGTATAGTGGACAAAAAAGAGACCCAGTACTTC. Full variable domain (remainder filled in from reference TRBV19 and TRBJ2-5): DGGITQSPKYLFRKEGQNVTLSCEQNLNHDAMYWYRQDPGQGLRLIYYSQIVNDFQKGDIAEGYSVSREKKESFPLTVTSAQKNPTAFYLCASSIVDKKETQYFGPGTRLLVL.

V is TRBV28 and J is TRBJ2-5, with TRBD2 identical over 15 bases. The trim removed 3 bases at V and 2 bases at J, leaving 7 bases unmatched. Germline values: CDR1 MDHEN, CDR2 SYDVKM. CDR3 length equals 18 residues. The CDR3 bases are TGTGCCAGCAGTTTCGGACTAGCGGGAGGGATAACACAAGAGACCCAGTACTTC. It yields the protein CASSFGLAGGITQETQYF. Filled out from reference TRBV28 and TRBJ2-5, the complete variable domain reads DVKVTQSSRYLVKRTGEKVFLECVQDMDHENMFWYRQDPGLGLRLIYFSYDVKMKEKGDIPEGYSVSREKKERFSLILESASTNQTSMYLCASSFGLAGGITQETQYFGPGTRLLVL.

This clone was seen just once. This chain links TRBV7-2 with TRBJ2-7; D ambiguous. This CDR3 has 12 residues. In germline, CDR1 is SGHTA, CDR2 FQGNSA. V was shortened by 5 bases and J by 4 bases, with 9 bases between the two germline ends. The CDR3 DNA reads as TGTGCCAGCAGCCTATCTAGATACGAGCAGTACTTC. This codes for CASSLSRYEQYF.

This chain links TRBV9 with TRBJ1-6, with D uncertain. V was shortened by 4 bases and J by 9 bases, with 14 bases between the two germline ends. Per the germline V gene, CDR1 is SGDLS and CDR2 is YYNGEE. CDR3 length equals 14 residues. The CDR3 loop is CASSPPGFFSPLHF. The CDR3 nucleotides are TGTGCCAGCAGCCCCCCGGGGTTTTTTTCACCCCTCCACTTT.

The DNA for the CDR3 is TGTGCCAGCAGCCACCGGGACAGGGTGGACACTGAAGCTTTCTTT. Translation gives CASSHRDRVDTEAFF. This chain uses TRBV7-8 with TRBJ1-1; 9 nucleotides agree with TRBD1. Per the germline V gene, CDR1 is SGHVS and CDR2 is FQNEAQ. This CDR3 comprises 15 residues. The J segment lost 3 bases and the V segment lost 5 bases, leaving 7 bases of the junction unmatched.

The CDR3 reads CASSSQLQGQGNTGELFF. CDR3 nucleotides: TGTGCCAGCAGCTCCCAACTTCAGGGACAGGGGAACACCGGGGAGCTGTTTTTT. V is TRBV4-2 and J is TRBJ2-2; the match to TRBD1 covers 9 bases. The germline CDR1 and CDR2 sequences are LGHNA and YNFKEQ. The V segment lost 5 bases and the J segment 1 base; nucleotides outside the gene matches: 11. CDR3 size: 18 residues.

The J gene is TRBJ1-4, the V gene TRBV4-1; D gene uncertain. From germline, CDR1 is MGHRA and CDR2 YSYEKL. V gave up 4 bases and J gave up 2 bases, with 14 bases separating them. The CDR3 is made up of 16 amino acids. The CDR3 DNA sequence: TGCGCCAGCAGCCCGCGGGTGGGTAAGACTAATGAAAAACTGTTTTTT. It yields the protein CASSPRVGKTNEKLFF.

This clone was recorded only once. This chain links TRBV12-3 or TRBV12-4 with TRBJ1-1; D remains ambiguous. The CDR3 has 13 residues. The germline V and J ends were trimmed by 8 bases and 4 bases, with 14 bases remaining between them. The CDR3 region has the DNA TGTGCCAGCCACCTGGCCGGGTCCACTGAAGCTTTCTTT. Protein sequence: CASHLAGSTEAFF.

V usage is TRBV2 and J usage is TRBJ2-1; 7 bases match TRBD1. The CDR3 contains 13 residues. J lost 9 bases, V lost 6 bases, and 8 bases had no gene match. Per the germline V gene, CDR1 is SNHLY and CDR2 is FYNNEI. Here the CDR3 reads CASREGRDSEQFF. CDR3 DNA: TGTGCCAGCAGAGAGGGTCGGGACAGTGAGCAGTTCTTC.

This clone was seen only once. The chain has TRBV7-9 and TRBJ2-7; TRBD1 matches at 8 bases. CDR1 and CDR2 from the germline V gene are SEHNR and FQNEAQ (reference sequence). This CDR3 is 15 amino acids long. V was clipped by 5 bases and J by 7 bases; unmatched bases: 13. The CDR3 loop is CASSQNTGGSSEQYF. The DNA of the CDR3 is TGTGCCAGCAGCCAGAACACAGGGGGAAGTTCGGAGCAGTACTTC.

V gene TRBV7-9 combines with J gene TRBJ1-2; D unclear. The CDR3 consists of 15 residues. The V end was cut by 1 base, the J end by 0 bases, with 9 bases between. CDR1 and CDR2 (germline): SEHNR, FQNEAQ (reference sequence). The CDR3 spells CASSLGARANYGYTF. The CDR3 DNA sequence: TGTGCCAGCAGCTTAGGCGCGAGGGCTAACTATGGCTACACCTTC.

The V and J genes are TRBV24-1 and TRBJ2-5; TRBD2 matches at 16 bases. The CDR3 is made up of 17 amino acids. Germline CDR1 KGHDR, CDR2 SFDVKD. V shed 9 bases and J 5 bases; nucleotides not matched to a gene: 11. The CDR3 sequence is CATSLGTSGRAGETQYF. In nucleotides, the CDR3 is TGTGCCACCTCACTCGGGACTAGCGGGAGGGCCGGGGAGACCCAGTACTTC.

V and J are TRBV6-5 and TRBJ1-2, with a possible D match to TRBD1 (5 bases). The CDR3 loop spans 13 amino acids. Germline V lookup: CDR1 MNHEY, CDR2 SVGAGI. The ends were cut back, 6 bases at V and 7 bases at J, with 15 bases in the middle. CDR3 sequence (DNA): TGTGCCAGCAGGCATGGGGGGATCGGTGGCTACACCTTC. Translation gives CASRHGGIGGYTF.

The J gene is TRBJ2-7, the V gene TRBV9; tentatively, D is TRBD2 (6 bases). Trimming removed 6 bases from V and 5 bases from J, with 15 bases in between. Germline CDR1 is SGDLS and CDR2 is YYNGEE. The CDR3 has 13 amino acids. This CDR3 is CASNPGGGNEQYF. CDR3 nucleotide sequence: TGTGCCAGCAACCCAGGAGGAGGGAACGAGCAGTACTTC.

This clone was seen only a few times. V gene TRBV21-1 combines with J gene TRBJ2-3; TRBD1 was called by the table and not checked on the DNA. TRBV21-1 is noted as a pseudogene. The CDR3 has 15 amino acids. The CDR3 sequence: CASPGTGYSTDTQYF. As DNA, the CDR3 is TGTGCCAGTCCCGGGACAGGTTATAGCACAGATACGCAGTATTTT.

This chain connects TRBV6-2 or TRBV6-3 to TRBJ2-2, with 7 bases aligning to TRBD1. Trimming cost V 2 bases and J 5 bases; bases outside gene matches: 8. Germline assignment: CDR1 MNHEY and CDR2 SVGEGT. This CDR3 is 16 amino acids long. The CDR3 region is CASSYPGTEGTGELFF. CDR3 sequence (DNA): TGTGCCAGCAGTTACCCCGGGACAGAGGGAACCGGGGAGCTGTTTTTT.

The CDR3 region has the DNA TGTGCCAGTAGTGTGAATACGGGAACAGCCTATGGCTACACCTTC. This translates into CASSVNTGTAYGYTF. The chain has TRBV19 and TRBJ1-2, with D uncertain. The CDR3 runs 15 residues. V shed 5 bases and J shed 4 bases, with 17 bases lying between them. The germline CDR1 and CDR2 sequences are LNHDA and SQIVND (reference sequence).